The 20 T cell receptor beta chains given below trace back to one sample, sequenced in a study of cytomegalovirus exposure and HLA in healthy donors. PCR employed 60 Vbeta and 13 Jbeta primers. Assay used: immunoSEQ multiplex PCR; TCRdb lists only in-frame clones, some missing. The table lists about 140,000 clones, 79% of them singletons. What was sequenced was PBMCs. The receptors stem from a female donor in good health and CMV-seronegative.

CDR3 loop: CASSHVAEAFF. The CDR3, as DNA: TGTGCCAGCAGCCACGTCGCTGAAGCTTTCTTT. The chain uses TRBV14 and TRBJ1-1; no clear D gene. V was shortened by 3 bases and J by 6 bases, with 5 bases between the two germline ends. Per germline, CDR1 SGHDN and CDR2 FVKESK. The length of the CDR3 is 11 residues.

The chain carries TRBV18 and TRBJ1-1, with D possibly TRBD1 on 6 matching bases. CDR3 size: 12 residues. Germline V gene lookup returns CDR1 KGHSH and CDR2 LQKENI. V dropped 3 bases and J dropped 7 bases, with 9 bases sitting between them. CDR3 DNA sequence: TGTGCCAGCTCACCGGACAGCCGTGAAGCTTTCTTT. This gives the protein CASSPDSREAFF.

This chain connects TRBV28 to TRBJ2-2; 7 bases align to TRBD1. J lost 1 base, V lost 8 bases, and 4 bases had no gene match. The CDR3 length is 14 residues. Germline V gene data show CDR1 as MDHEN and CDR2 as SYDVKM. Written as DNA, the CDR3 is TGTGCCAGCTTTGGACAGGAGAACACCGGGGAGCTGTTTTTT. This sequence encodes CASFGQENTGELFF.

This clone was found a few times. The chain joins TRBV5-1 to TRBJ1-4; unclear D gene. In germline, CDR1 is SGHRS, CDR2 YFSETQ. The CDR3 has 17 amino acids. V shed 2 bases and J shed 0 bases, with 14 bases lying between them. The CDR3 loop is CASSLGVLRATNEKLFF. The CDR3 bases are TGCGCCAGCAGCTTAGGAGTCTTACGGGCAACTAATGAAAAACTGTTTTTT. The entire variable domain, with the rest obtained from reference TRBV5-1 and TRBJ1-4, is as follows: KAGVTQTPRYLIKTRGQQVTLSCSPISGHRSVSWYQQTPGQGLQFLFEYFSETQRNKGNFPGRFSGRQFSNSRSEMNVSTLELGDSALYLCASSLGVLRATNEKLFFGSGTQLSVL.

The chain carries TRBV9 and TRBJ1-3; 8 nucleotides align to TRBD1. Germline V lookup: CDR1 SGDLS, CDR2 YYNGEE. The CDR3 is made up of 16 amino acids. J was trimmed by 2 bases and V by 3 bases; bases with no gene match: 7. The CDR3 region has the DNA TGTGCCAGCAGCGAGAGTCGGGGACAGGCTGGAAACACCATATATTTT. Translation: CASSESRGQAGNTIYF.

The gene calls are TRBV19 and TRBJ1-5, with a tentative D call TRBD1 (6 bases). The CDR3 consists of 17 residues. Trimming took off 3 bases at V and 1 base at J, with 16 bases between the two ends. Per the germline V gene, CDR1 is LNHDA and CDR2 is SQIVND (reference sequence). The CDR3 region is CASSIRVVGTSNQPQHF. For the CDR3, the DNA is TGTGCCAGTAGTATTAGGGTGGTGGGGACAAGCAATCAGCCCCAGCATTTT.

The rearrangement uses TRBV19 and TRBJ2-2; 7 bases are shared with TRBD2. V shed 3 bases, J shed 0 bases, and the junction held 1 base outside the gene matches. The CDR3 is made up of 15 amino acids. Germline assignment: CDR1 LNHDA and CDR2 SQIVND (reference sequence). Here the CDR3 DNA reads TGTGCCAGTAGTATTGCGGGAGCGAACACCGGGGAGCTGTTTTTT. It encodes CASSIAGANTGELFF.

This clone was seen more than once but under ten times. CDR3 protein: CASSDSGGNQPQHF. The CDR3 nucleotides are TGTGCCAGCAGTGACTCGGGAGGCAATCAGCCCCAGCATTTT. The J gene is TRBJ1-5, the V gene TRBV2; no firm D call. This CDR3 has 14 amino acids. The germline CDR1 and CDR2 sequences are SNHLY and FYNNEI. V lost 3 bases and J lost 2, with 8 bases in between.

The CDR3 sequence: CASSLIGPTEAFF. Written as DNA, the CDR3 is TGTGCCAGCAGCTTAATTGGGCCGACTGAAGCTTTCTTT. This chain uses TRBV11-2 with TRBJ1-1; D call uncertain. Germline V gene sequence: CDR1 SGHAT, CDR2 FQNNGV. The CDR3 sequence is 13 residues long. V was clipped by 2 bases and J by 5 bases, with 9 bases between them.

V usage is TRBV7-9 and J usage is TRBJ1-1; TRBD1 matches 7 bases. V was pared by 5 bases and J by 0 bases, with 6 bases of the junction left unmatched. This CDR3 contains 15 residues. Germline CDR1 is SEHNR and CDR2 is FQNEAQ (reference sequence). The CDR3 reads CASSRADRLNTEAFF. CDR3 coding DNA: TGTGCCAGCAGCCGGGCGGACAGGCTGAACACTGAAGCTTTCTTT. The full variable domain, rest sourced from reference TRBV7-9 and TRBJ1-1, is DTGVSQNPRHKITKRGQNVTFRCDPISEHNRLYWYRQTLGQGPEFLTYFQNEAQLEKSRLLSDRFSAERPKGSFSTLEIQRTEQGDSAMYLCASSRADRLNTEAFFGQGTRLTVV.

The genes are TRBV7-6 and TRBJ2-7, with D possibly TRBD1 on 5 matching bases. The CDR3 spans 13 residues. V dropped 5 bases and J dropped 1 base, with 9 bases sitting between them. From germline, CDR1 is SGHVS and CDR2 FNYEAQ. CDR3 DNA: TGTGCCAGCAGCCCGCGACAGTCCTACGAGCAGTACTTC. This codes for CASSPRQSYEQYF.

About this clone: This sample also contains other DNA sequences that code for the same CDR3. The chain combines TRBV9 with TRBJ2-7; 7 bases align to TRBD2. The CDR3 totals 14 residues. The germline V gene encodes CDR1 SGDLS and CDR2 YYNGEE. The V and J ends lost 0 bases and 2 bases, in that order; junction bases with no gene match: 2. The CDR3 loop is CASSVGAGAYEQYF. CDR3 in DNA: TGTGCCAGCAGCGTAGGGGCGGGAGCCTACGAGCAGTACTTC.

This clone was seen only a few times. The chain uses TRBV2 and TRBJ2-5, with TRBD1 as a possible D gene (6 bases). The CDR3 consists of 13 residues. V shed 6 bases and J shed 2 bases, with 10 bases lying between them. Per the germline V gene, CDR1 is SNHLY and CDR2 is FYNNEI. As DNA, the CDR3 is TGTGCCAGCAGCAGGGGATTACAAGAGACCCAGTACTTC. Amino acid sequence: CASSRGLQETQYF.

The chain has TRBV29-1 and TRBJ2-1, with 12 bases that match TRBD2. This CDR3 is 14 amino acids long. J lost 9 bases, V lost 3 bases, and 6 bases had no gene match. Germline CDR1 reads SQVTM; CDR2 reads ANQGSEA. The CDR3 loop is CSVETSGSISEQFF. Written as DNA, the CDR3 is TGCAGCGTTGAGACTAGCGGGAGTATCAGTGAGCAGTTCTTC.

This rearrangement joins TRBV7-2 to TRBJ2-3, with TRBD2 matching over 7 bases. This CDR3 has 15 residues. The germline V gene encodes CDR1 SGHTA and CDR2 FQGNSA. The V and J ends lost 1 base and 4 bases, in that order; junction bases with no gene match: 5. CDR3 amino acids: CASSLVGGRSDTQYF. CDR3 DNA sequence: TGTGCCAGCAGCTTAGTCGGCGGGAGATCAGATACGCAGTATTTT.

V and J are TRBV30 and TRBJ2-5; TRBD2 aligns across 8 bases. CDR3 length: 14 amino acids. The germline gives CDR1 GTSNPN, CDR2 SVGIG (reference sequence). Unmatched junction bases numbered 3, after V lost 0 bases and J lost 3 bases. CDR3 amino acids: CAWSVAGGKETQYF. CDR3 nucleotides: TGTGCCTGGAGTGTGGCGGGGGGAAAAGAGACCCAGTACTTC.

This chain joins TRBV11-3 and TRBJ2-1, with TRBD2 as a possible D gene (6 bases). Between the trimmed V and J ends, which lost 5 bases and 0 bases, there was a span of 14 bases. CDR3 length: 16 residues. The germline V gene encodes CDR1 SGHNT and CDR2 YENEEA. DNA for the CDR3: TGTGCCAGCAGCATTCAGATCGGGAGCTCCTACAATGAGCAGTTCTTC. This translates into CASSIQIGSSYNEQFF.

The chain joins TRBV6-5 to TRBJ2-1, with 9 positions matching TRBD2. Trimming took 5 bases from V and 3 from J; bases not matched to a gene: 5. The germline V gene has CDR1 MNHEY and CDR2 SVGAGI. The CDR3 covers 15 residues. The CDR3 sequence: CASSQIAGVYNEQFF. For the CDR3, the DNA is TGTGCCAGCAGTCAGATAGCGGGAGTCTACAATGAGCAGTTCTTC.

The CDR3 loop is CASSLVGTLTDTQYF. DNA of the CDR3: TGCGCCAGCAGCTTGGTGGGCACCCTCACAGATACGCAGTATTTT. This chain joins TRBV5-1 and TRBJ2-3; no clear D. Trimming left V 0 bases short and J 2 bases short, with 10 bases between. Germline CDR1 SGHRS, CDR2 YFSETQ. The CDR3 is 15 residues long.

Turning to this clone: One end of the junction fails to match germline, which may point to a read error. The chain employs TRBV7-7 and TRBJ2-7; maybe TRBD1 (6 bases). This CDR3 has 13 amino acids. Germline assignment: CDR1 SSHAT and CDR2 FNYEAQ (reference sequence). The CDR3, as DNA: TGTGCTAGCAGCTTGGGGGCAGCGGCGGAGCAGTACTTC. As protein: CASSLGAAAEQYF.